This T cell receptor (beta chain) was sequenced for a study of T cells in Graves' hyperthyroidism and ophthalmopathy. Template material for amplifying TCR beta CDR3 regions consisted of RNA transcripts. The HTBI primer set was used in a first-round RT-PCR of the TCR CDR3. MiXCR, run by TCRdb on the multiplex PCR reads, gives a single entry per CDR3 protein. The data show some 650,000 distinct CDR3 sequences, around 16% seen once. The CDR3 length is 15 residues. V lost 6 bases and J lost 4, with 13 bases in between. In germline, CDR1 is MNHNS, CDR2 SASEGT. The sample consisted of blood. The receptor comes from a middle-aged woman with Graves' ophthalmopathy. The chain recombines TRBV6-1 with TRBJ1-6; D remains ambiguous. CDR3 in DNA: TGTGCCAGCAGAAAACAGTCCCCTTATAATTCACCCCTCCACTTT. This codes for CASRKQSPYNSPLHF.